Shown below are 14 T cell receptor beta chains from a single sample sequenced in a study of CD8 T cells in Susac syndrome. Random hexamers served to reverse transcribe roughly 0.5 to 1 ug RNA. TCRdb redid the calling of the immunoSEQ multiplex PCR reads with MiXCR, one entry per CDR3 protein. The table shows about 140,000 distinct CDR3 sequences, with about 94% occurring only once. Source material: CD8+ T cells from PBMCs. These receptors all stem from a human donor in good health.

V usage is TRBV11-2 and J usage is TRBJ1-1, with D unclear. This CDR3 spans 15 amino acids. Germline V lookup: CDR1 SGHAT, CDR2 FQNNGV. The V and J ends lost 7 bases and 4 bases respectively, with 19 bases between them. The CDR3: CASTYHGRVSTEAFF. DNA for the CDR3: TGTGCCAGCACCTACCACGGGAGGGTAAGCACTGAAGCTTTCTTT.

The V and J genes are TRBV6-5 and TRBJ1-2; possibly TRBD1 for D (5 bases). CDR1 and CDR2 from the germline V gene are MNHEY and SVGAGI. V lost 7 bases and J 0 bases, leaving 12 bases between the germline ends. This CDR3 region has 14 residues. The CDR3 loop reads CASTETGANYGYTF. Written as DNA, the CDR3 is TGTGCCAGCACGGAAACAGGCGCTAACTATGGCTACACCTTC.

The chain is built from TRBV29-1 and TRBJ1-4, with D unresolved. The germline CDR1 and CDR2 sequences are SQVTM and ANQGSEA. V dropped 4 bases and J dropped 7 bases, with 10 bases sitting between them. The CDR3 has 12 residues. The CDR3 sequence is CSVGGNTEKLFF. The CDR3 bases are TGCAGCGTTGGGGGTAACACTGAAAAACTGTTTTTT.

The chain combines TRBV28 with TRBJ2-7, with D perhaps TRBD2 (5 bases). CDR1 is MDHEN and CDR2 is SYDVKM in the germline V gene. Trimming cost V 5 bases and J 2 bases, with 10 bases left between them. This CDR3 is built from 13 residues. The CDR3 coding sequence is TGTGCCAGCAGTACCCGGGGTACCTACGAGCAGTACTTC. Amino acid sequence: CASSTRGTYEQYF.

CDR3 loop: CASSRQGRGETQYF. In nucleotides, the CDR3 is TGTGCCAGCAGCCGACAGGGGCGAGGAGAGACCCAGTACTTC. The chain carries TRBV7-9 and TRBJ2-5; TRBD1 matches at 8 bases. CDR3 length equals 14 residues. Germline V CDR1 and CDR2: SEHNR, FQNEAQ (reference sequence). V trimming: 5 bases; J trimming: 4 bases; junction bases outside the gene matches: 6.

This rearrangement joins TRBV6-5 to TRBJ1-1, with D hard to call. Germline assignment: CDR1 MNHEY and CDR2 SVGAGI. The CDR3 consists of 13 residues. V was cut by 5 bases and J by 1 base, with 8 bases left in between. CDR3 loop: CASSLGWNTEAFF. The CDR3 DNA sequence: TGTGCCAGCAGTCTGGGGTGGAACACTGAAGCTTTCTTT.

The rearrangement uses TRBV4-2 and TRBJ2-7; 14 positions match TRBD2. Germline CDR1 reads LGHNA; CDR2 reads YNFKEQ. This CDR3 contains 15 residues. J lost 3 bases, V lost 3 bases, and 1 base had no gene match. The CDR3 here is CASSQGLAGVYEQYF. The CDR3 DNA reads TGTGCCAGCAGCCAGGGACTAGCGGGAGTCTACGAGCAGTACTTC.

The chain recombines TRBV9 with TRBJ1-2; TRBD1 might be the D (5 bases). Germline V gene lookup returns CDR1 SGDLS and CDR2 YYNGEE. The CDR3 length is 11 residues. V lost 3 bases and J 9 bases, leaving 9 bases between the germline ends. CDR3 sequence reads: CASSGRVRYTF. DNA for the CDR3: TGTGCCAGCAGCGGCAGGGTACGCTACACCTTC.

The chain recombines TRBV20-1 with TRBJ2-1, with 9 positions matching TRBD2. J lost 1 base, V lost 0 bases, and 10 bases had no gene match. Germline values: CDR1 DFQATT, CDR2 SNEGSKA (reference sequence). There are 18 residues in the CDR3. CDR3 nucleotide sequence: TGCAGTGCTAGAGATCCGGAGGCTAGCGGGACATCCTACAATGAGCAGTTCTTC. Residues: CSARDPEASGTSYNEQFF.

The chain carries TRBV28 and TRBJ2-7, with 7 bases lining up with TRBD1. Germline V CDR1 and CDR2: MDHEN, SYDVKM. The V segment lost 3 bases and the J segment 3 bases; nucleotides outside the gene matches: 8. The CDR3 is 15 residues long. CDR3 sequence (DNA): TGTGCCAGCAGTTTTGCGCGGACAGGAAACTACGAGCAGTACTTC. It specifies CASSFARTGNYEQYF.

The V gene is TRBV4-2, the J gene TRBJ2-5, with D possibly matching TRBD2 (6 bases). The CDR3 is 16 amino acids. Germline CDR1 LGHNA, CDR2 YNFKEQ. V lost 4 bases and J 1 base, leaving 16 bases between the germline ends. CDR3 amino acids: CASSLEAGLLQETQYF. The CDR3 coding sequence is TGTGCCAGCAGCCTTGAGGCGGGGCTACTCCAAGAGACCCAGTACTTC.

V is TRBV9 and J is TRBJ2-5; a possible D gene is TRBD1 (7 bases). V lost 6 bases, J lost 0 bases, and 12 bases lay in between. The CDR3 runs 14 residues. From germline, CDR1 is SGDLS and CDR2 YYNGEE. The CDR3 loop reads CASNPGGYQETQYF. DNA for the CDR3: TGTGCCAGCAACCCAGGGGGGTACCAAGAGACCCAGTACTTC.

CDR3 protein: CASSGGSYYEQYF. The CDR3 nucleotides are TGTGCCAGTAGTGGAGGGTCTTACTACGAGCAGTACTTC. The chain combines TRBV19 with TRBJ2-7, with TRBD2 as a possible D gene (6 bases). Deletions cut 5 bases from V and 3 bases from J, with 11 bases between. Germline CDR1 reads LNHDA; CDR2 reads SQIVND (reference sequence). This CDR3 is 13 amino acids long. Full variable domain (outside the CDR3, taken from reference TRBV19 and TRBJ2-7): DGGITQSPKYLFRKEGQNVTLSCEQNLNHDAMYWYRQDPGQGLRLIYYSQIVNDFQKGDIAEGYSVSREKKESFPLTVTSAQKNPTAFYLCASSGGSYYEQYFGPGTRLTVT.

The CDR3: CASRGAGGYYEQYF. The CDR3 region has the DNA TGTGCCAGCAGAGGAGCGGGGGGGTACTACGAGCAGTACTTC. V is TRBV28 and J is TRBJ2-7, with TRBD2 matching over 10 bases. The CDR3 loop spans 14 amino acids. Trimming removed 6 bases from V and 3 bases from J; junction bases left unmatched: 5. The germline V gene encodes CDR1 MDHEN and CDR2 SYDVKM. The entire variable domain, with the rest obtained from reference TRBV28 and TRBJ2-7, is as follows: DVKVTQSSRYLVKRTGEKVFLECVQDMDHENMFWYRQDPGLGLRLIYFSYDVKMKEKGDIPEGYSVSREKKERFSLILESASTNQTSMYLCASRGAGGYYEQYFGPGTRLTVT.